This record concerns one T cell receptor beta chain sequence. Its antigen is currently unknown. The CDR3 is made up of 12 amino acids. The V gene's germline CDR1 is KGHDR and CDR2 SFDVKD. V was pared by 5 bases and J by 4 bases, with 7 bases between. The sample is drawn from a study of vaccination and CD4 T cells after COVID-19. Study-level information: Each convalescent patient was PCR positive for SARS-CoV-2 on nasal swab; roughly nine cases were mild and one severe. In the convalescent cohort, there were six males and four females, two of them Hispanic. Study observations and caveats: Analysis of convalescent patients found that 304 of 307 vaccine-specific clones were spike mono-reactive.

Treatment defined: roughly 11-day PBMC culture with coronavirus spike peptide pools or control peptides (ViraFEST assay). Sequenced with the Oncomine TCR Beta short-read assay was DNA taken from cultured CD4+ T cells. Researchers extracted genomic DNA from CD4+ T cells that had been cultured. From the PCR reads, TCRdb called clonotypes with MiXCR, one entry per CDR3 protein. The top ten hold roughly 18% of the sample, which has approximately 14,000 distinct CDR3 sequences, roughly 70% seen once. Source material: CD4+ T cells from blood, cultured in vitro. The V gene is TRBV24-1, the J gene TRBJ2-5; D uncertain. The sequence was collected from a human donor who had recovered from COVID-19. CDR3 nucleotides: TGTGCCACCAGTGGCACGGGAGAGACCCAGTACTTC. Translation: CATSGTGETQYF.